These 2 T cell receptor beta chains were sequenced from one sample in a study of T cell responses to AZD1222 COVID-19 vaccine. TCRdb's copy holds only in-frame clones and misses some; the assay was immunoSEQ multiplex PCR. The sample yields about 130,000 clones, roughly 91% seen once. The sequences come from peripheral blood, collected 28 days after the second AZD1222 dose. These receptors originate from an adult who received the AZD1222 COVID-19 vaccine.

The V gene is TRBV19, the J gene TRBJ1-1; the D is unclear. Deletions cut 6 bases from V and 0 bases from J, with 8 bases between. CDR1 and CDR2 from the germline V gene are LNHDA and SQIVND (reference sequence). The CDR3 is 13 amino acids. The CDR3 coding sequence is TGTGCCAGTAGCGACGGAATGAACACTGAAGCTTTCTTT. Translated: CASSDGMNTEAFF. Using reference TRBV19 and TRBJ1-1 for the parts outside the CDR3, the full variable domain is DGGITQSPKYLFRKEGQNVTLSCEQNLNHDAMYWYRQDPGQGLRLIYYSQIVNDFQKGDIAEGYSVSREKKESFPLTVTSAQKNPTAFYLCASSDGMNTEAFFGQGTRLTVV.

This clone was counted once. J is TRBJ1-5 and V is TRBV27; D not resolved. Per germline, CDR1 MNHEY and CDR2 SMNVEV (reference sequence). V dropped 4 bases and J dropped 4 bases, with 8 bases sitting between them. CDR3 length equals 13 residues. CDR3 residues: CASSSKLNQPQHF. Written as DNA, the CDR3 is TGTGCCAGCAGTTCGAAATTAAATCAGCCCCAGCATTTT.